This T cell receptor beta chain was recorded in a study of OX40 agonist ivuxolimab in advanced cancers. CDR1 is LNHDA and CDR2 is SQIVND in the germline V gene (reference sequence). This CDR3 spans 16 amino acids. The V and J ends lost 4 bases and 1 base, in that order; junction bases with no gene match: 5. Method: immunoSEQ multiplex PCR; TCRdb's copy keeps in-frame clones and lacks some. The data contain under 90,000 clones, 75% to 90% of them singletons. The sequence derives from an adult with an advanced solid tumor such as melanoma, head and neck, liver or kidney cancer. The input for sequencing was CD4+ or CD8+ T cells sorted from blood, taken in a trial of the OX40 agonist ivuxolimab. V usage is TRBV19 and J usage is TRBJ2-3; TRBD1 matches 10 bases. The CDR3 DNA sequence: TGTGCCAGTAGTACCCTCGGGACAGGGGGCACAGATACGCAGTATTTT. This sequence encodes CASSTLGTGGTDTQYF.